The 21 T cell receptor beta chains below come from one sample, sequenced in a study of CD8+ T cells in alopecia areata. RNA was isolated and reverse transcribed to cDNA, the sequencing template. The repertoire was sequenced with immunoSEQ multiplex PCR; TCRdb's copy has only in-frame clones and lacks some. This table holds fewer than 200,000 clones, approximately 59% found once. Sequencing was performed on CD4+ T cells sorted from blood, taken at week 0. The source of these receptors is a human donor with alopecia areata.

The rearrangement joins TRBV25-1 to TRBJ1-1; D perhaps matches TRBD1 (5 bases). The CDR3 extends over 15 amino acids. V lost 5 bases to trimming and J lost 1 base, with 14 bases between them. Germline V CDR1 and CDR2: MGHDK, SYGVNS. The CDR3 bases are TGTGCCAGCAGTTACGGGGGATCGAGGAACACTGAAGCTTTCTTT. It specifies CASSYGGSRNTEAFF.

The table lists this clone with a few counts. The chain combines TRBV29-1 with TRBJ2-5, with D hard to call. Trimming removed 5 bases at V and 0 bases at J, with 10 bases between. CDR1 is SQVTM and CDR2 is ANQGSEA in the germline V gene. CDR3 length: 13 residues. The CDR3 loop is CSVPSSNQETQYF. CDR3 coding DNA: TGCAGCGTTCCCTCTAGTAACCAAGAGACCCAGTACTTC.

A few counts support this clone. The chain employs TRBV29-1 and TRBJ2-1; tentative D call: TRBD2 (6 bases). The V and J ends lost 4 bases and 5 bases respectively, with 12 bases between them. This CDR3 comprises 13 residues. From germline, CDR1 is SQVTM and CDR2 ANQGSEA. CDR3 residues: CSVGREANNEQFF. The CDR3 nucleotides are TGCAGCGTTGGAAGGGAGGCTAACAATGAGCAGTTCTTC.

Only a few counts were recorded for this clone. J is TRBJ2-5 and V is TRBV7-7, with a weak D call TRBD1 (6 bases). There are 16 residues in the CDR3. Trimming took 4 bases from V and 5 from J, leaving 20 bases between them. The germline gives CDR1 SSHAT, CDR2 FNYEAQ (reference sequence). The CDR3, as DNA: TGTGCCAGCAGCTGGGGACGGGCAGGGGATAAGGAGACCCAGTACTTC. Translated, it gives CASSWGRAGDKETQYF.

This clone was picked up a small number of times. V usage is TRBV7-9 and J usage is TRBJ2-3; the D gene could be TRBD1 or TRBD2 (6 bases each). The CDR3 totals 17 residues. Germline V CDR1 and CDR2: SEHNR, FQNEAQ (reference sequence). V was trimmed by 4 bases and J by 2 bases, leaving 19 bases between them. The CDR3 DNA sequence: TGTGCCAGCAGCTCTAGAGCGTACGGGGGACACACAGATACGCAGTATTTT. As protein: CASSSRAYGGHTDTQYF.

The chain uses TRBV7-8 and TRBJ2-4; D uncertain. Trimming removed 2 bases from V and 7 bases from J, with 6 bases in between. The CDR3 has 12 residues. Germline CDR1 and CDR2: SGHVS and FQNEAQ. In DNA, the CDR3 is TGTGCCAGCAGCTTAAATCCGAACATTCAGTACTTC. Translated, it gives CASSLNPNIQYF.

This chain joins TRBV29-1 and TRBJ1-5, with D maybe TRBD1 (6 bases). Germline V gene data show CDR1 as SQVTM and CDR2 as ANQGSEA. The CDR3 is made up of 14 amino acids. The V and J ends lost 6 bases and 2 bases respectively, with 14 bases between them. Written as DNA, the CDR3 is TGCAGCGTCGCGGACAGTAATCGCAATCAGCCCCAGCATTTT. The encoded protein is CSVADSNRNQPQHF.

The CDR3 is CASSGDIGSPLHF. In DNA form, the CDR3 reads TGTGCCAGTAGCGGGGATATCGGGTCACCCCTCCACTTT. J is TRBJ1-6 and V is TRBV19; no clear D. The germline gives CDR1 LNHDA, CDR2 SQIVND (reference sequence). The V end lost 6 bases, the J end lost 10 bases, and 13 bases lay between the germline ends. This CDR3 contains 13 residues.

The chain employs TRBV29-1 and TRBJ1-4; the D gene is possibly TRBD1 (5 bases). Germline V gene data show CDR1 as SQVTM and CDR2 as ANQGSEA. V lost 7 bases and J 5 bases, leaving 8 bases between the germline ends. The CDR3 has 11 amino acids. DNA of the CDR3: TGCAGCGCCAGGGACAATGAAAAACTGTTTTTT. This gives the protein CSARDNEKLFF.

This clone has a handful of counts. The chain couples TRBV4-1 to TRBJ1-2; D possibly corresponds to TRBD1 (5 bases). This CDR3 is built from 13 residues. V was trimmed by 1 base and J by 4 bases, leaving 7 bases between them. Germline V gene lookup returns CDR1 MGHRA and CDR2 YSYEKL. CDR3 sequence reads: CASSQADSYGYTF. In nucleotides, the CDR3 is TGCGCCAGCAGCCAAGCCGACAGCTATGGCTACACCTTC.

V and J are TRBV30 and TRBJ2-6, with TRBD1 as a possible D gene (6 bases). Germline lookup yields CDR1 GTSNPN and CDR2 SVGIG (reference sequence). V lost 2 bases and J 0 bases, leaving 14 bases between the germline ends. This CDR3 has 17 residues. This CDR3 is CAWSNGGLSSGANVLTF. The CDR3 DNA reads TGTGCCTGGAGTAATGGGGGCCTTAGCTCTGGGGCCAACGTCCTGACTTTC.

This clone has just a few counts. The chain joins TRBV7-9 to TRBJ2-1; 10 bases are shared with TRBD2. This CDR3 has 16 residues. With V trimmed by 1 base and J by 4 bases, 4 bases remained unmatched. Germline-derived CDR1 and CDR2 are SEHNR and FQNEAQ (reference sequence). Here the CDR3 reads CASSLGGSGGYNEQFF. The CDR3 coding sequence is TGTGCCAGCAGCTTAGGCGGTAGCGGGGGGTACAATGAGCAGTTCTTC.

The chain employs TRBV30 and TRBJ1-3, with 7 nucleotides matching TRBD1. Trimming cost V 0 bases and J 4 bases; bases outside gene matches: 3. CDR3 size: 14 residues. Germline lookup yields CDR1 GTSNPN and CDR2 SVGIG (reference sequence). CDR3 protein: CAWSVPGQGNTIYF. The CDR3, as DNA: TGTGCCTGGAGTGTGCCGGGACAGGGAAACACCATATATTTT.

J is TRBJ2-1 and V is TRBV30, with 7 bases aligning to TRBD1. There are 12 residues in the CDR3. Germline V gene lookup returns CDR1 GTSNPN and CDR2 SVGIG (reference sequence). V was pared by 7 bases and J by 6 bases, with 6 bases of the junction left unmatched. The chain's CDR3 is CASRQGVNEQFF. In DNA form, the CDR3 reads TGTGCCTCAAGACAGGGAGTCAATGAGCAGTTCTTC.

This clone was seen a handful of times. The chain combines TRBV19 with TRBJ1-1, with 7 bases matching TRBD1. The junction had 7 bases not matched to a gene; V was cut back by 6 bases and J by 0 bases. The CDR3 runs 15 residues. From germline, CDR1 is LNHDA and CDR2 SQIVND (reference sequence). The CDR3 DNA reads TGTGCCAGTAGCAAACAGGGGTTGGTGAACACTGAAGCTTTCTTT. Its protein is CASSKQGLVNTEAFF.

The chain couples TRBV2 to TRBJ2-3; D unclear. This CDR3 is 11 amino acids long. V lost 7 bases and J lost 5, with 7 bases in between. CDR1 and CDR2 (germline): SNHLY, FYNNEI. CDR3 in amino acids: CASKVLDTQYF. As DNA, the CDR3 is TGTGCCAGCAAAGTCTTAGATACGCAGTATTTT.

This sequence joins TRBV5-1 and TRBJ2-7; maybe TRBD1 (6 bases). The CDR3 extends over 15 amino acids. CDR1 SGHRS and CDR2 YFSETQ come from the germline V gene. Trimming took 3 bases from V and 2 from J, leaving 15 bases between them. The CDR3 DNA reads as TGCGCCAGCAGCTCCGGTCAGGGGACGGCCTACGAGCAGTACTTC. Its translation is CASSSGQGTAYEQYF.

This sequence joins TRBV5-6 and TRBJ2-7; no reliable D call. There are 14 residues in the CDR3. The germline V gene has CDR1 SGHDT and CDR2 YYEEEE. V shed 3 bases and J shed 1 base, with 11 bases lying between them. The CDR3 DNA reads TGTGCCAGCAGCTCACCGGGCCTATCCTACGAGCAGTACTTC. Its protein is CASSSPGLSYEQYF.

The chain employs TRBV27 and TRBJ2-7; D is unresolved. The CDR3 spans 14 residues. From germline, CDR1 is MNHEY and CDR2 SMNVEV (reference sequence). Trimming removed 5 bases at V and 7 bases at J, with 18 bases between. DNA of the CDR3: TGTGCCAGCAGTGTTTATGGGTCCCCCAAAGAGCAGTACTTC. The encoded protein is CASSVYGSPKEQYF.

The chain links TRBV30 to TRBJ2-7, with a possible D match to TRBD1 (5 bases). The CDR3 loop spans 8 amino acids. V dropped 6 bases and J dropped 9 bases, with 6 bases sitting between them. CDR1 and CDR2 (germline): GTSNPN, SVGIG (reference sequence). The CDR3 protein is CACTGQYF. The CDR3, as DNA: TGTGCCTGTACAGGGCAGTACTTC.

This clone was seen only once. This chain links TRBV29-1 with TRBJ2-1; either TRBD1 or TRBD2 may fit D (5 bases each). The V end lost 5 bases, the J end lost 0 bases, and 14 bases lay between the germline ends. CDR3 length: 15 amino acids. Germline loops: CDR1 SQVTM, CDR2 ANQGSEA. Here the CDR3 reads CSVRGRLSSYNEQFF. The CDR3 DNA reads as TGCAGCGTTAGGGGACGGCTGAGCTCCTACAATGAGCAGTTCTTC.